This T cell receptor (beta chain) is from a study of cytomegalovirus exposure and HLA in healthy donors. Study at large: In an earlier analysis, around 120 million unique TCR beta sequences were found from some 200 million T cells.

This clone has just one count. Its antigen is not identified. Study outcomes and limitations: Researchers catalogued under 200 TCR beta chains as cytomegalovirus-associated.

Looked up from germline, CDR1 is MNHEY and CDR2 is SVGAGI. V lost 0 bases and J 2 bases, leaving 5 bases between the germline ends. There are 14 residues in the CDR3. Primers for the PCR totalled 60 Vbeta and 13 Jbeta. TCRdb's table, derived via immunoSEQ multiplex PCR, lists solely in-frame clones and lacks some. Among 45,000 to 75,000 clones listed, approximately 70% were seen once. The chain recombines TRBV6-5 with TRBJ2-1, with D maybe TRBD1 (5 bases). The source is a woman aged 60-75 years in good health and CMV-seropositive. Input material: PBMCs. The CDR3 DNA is TGTGCCAGCAGTTACTCGACAGCCTACAATGAGCAGTTCTTC. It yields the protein CASSYSTAYNEQFF.